This is a list of T cell receptor beta chains from one sample in a study of blood T cell repertoires in COVID-19. TCRdb's copy holds only in-frame clones and misses some; the assay was immunoSEQ multiplex PCR. The sample lists about 200,000 clones; 86% were seen once. What was sequenced was PBMCs or T cells enriched from blood (not recorded which). These receptors originate from a man in his forties with acute COVID-19. Each CDR3 is given with its conserved first and last residue. A D gene is named only where the DNA matches it firmly. Not every row has a clone size; where given, it reads once, few, many or a size class.

D gene | J gene | CDR3 length | clone size | V gene | CDR3 protein | CDR3 DNA
TRBD1 | TRBJ1-5 | 14 | few | TRBV28 | CASSPRTGYQPQHF | TGTGCCAGCAGTCCCCGGACAGGCTATCAGCCCCAGCATTTT
TRBD1 | TRBJ2-7 | 15 | NA | TRBV19 | CASSMGGTGAYEQYF | TGTGCCAGTAGTATGGGCGGGACAGGAGCATACGAGCAGTACTTC
NA | TRBJ2-5 | 14 | many | TRBV6-5 | CASSDRPEGETQYF | TGTGCCAGCAGCGACAGGCCCGAAGGGGAGACCCAGTACTTC
NA | TRBJ1-2 | 16 | NA | TRBV11-2 | CASSLNPQGSGYGYTF | TGTGCCAGCAGCTTAAATCCCCAGGGGTCTGGCTATGGCTACACCTTC
NA | TRBJ1-5 | 15 | few | TRBV7-2 | CASSLGAKGVQPQHF | TGTGCCAGCAGCTTAGGAGCTAAAGGAGTACAGCCCCAGCATTTT
NA | TRBJ2-1 | 16 | NA | TRBV4-1 | CASSQANLVSYNEQFF | TGCGCCAGCAGCCAAGCTAATTTAGTCTCCTACAATGAGCAGTTCTTC
TRBD1 | TRBJ1-4 | 15 | NA | TRBV5-1 | CASSSRTGGDEKLFF | TGCGCCAGCAGCTCACGGACAGGGGGAGATGAAAAACTGTTTTTT
TRBD1 | TRBJ1-3 | 15 | once | TRBV28 | CASSFRGRLGNTIYF | TGTGCCAGCAGTTTTAGGGGGCGACTAGGAAACACCATATATTTT
NA | TRBJ2-5 | 12 | NA | TRBV18 | CASSPRRETQYF | TGTGCCAGCTCACCACGTCGGGAGACCCAGTACTTC
NA | TRBJ2-2 | 16 | NA | TRBV11-3 | CASSLGQGHGTGELFF | TGTGCCAGCAGCTTAGGGCAGGGGCATGGCACCGGGGAGCTGTTTTTT
NA | TRBJ1-5 | 13 | few | TRBV6-5 | CASSRRRNQPQHF | TGTGCCAGCAGTCGGAGGCGGAATCAGCCCCAGCATTTT
TRBD2 | TRBJ2-5 | 15 | NA | TRBV2 | CASRALGLAEETQYF | TGTGCCTCCCGAGCCCTAGGACTAGCCGAGGAGACCCAGTACTTC
NA | TRBJ1-2 | 16 | NA | TRBV13 | CASSREVSAFVMRYTF | TGTGCCAGCAGCCGTGAGGTCTCAGCCTTCGTGATGCGCTACACCTTC
NA | TRBJ1-5 | 13 | NA | TRBV12-3/TRBV12-4 | CASSTRSNQPQHF | TGTGCCAGCAGCACGAGAAGCAATCAGCCCCAGCATTTT
NA | TRBJ2-1 | 18 | NA | TRBV5-4 | CASSPQSSANSLYNEQFF | TGTGCCAGCAGCCCTCAATCCAGCGCCAATTCCCTGTACAATGAGCAGTTCTTC
TRBD2 | TRBJ2-7 | 13 | once | TRBV29-1 | CSVSSGISYEQYF | TGCAGCGTTTCTAGCGGCATCTCCTACGAGCAGTACTTC
NA | TRBJ1-4 | 10 | NA | TRBV5-4 | CASEHEKLFF | TGTGCCAGCGAGCATGAAAAACTGTTTTTT
NA | TRBJ2-7 | 15 | NA | TRBV27 | CASRLDGHPSYEQYF | TGTGCCAGCAGATTGGACGGACACCCTTCCTACGAGCAGTACTTC
TRBD1 | TRBJ1-4 | 14 | NA | TRBV6-5 | CASNLDRGREKLFF | TGTGCCAGCAATTTAGACAGGGGGCGTGAAAAACTGTTTTTT
NA | TRBJ1-5 | 12 | NA | TRBV28 | CAIQGPNQPQHF | TGTGCCATTCAGGGGCCTAATCAGCCCCAGCATTTT
TRBD1 | TRBJ1-5 | 14 | NA | TRBV2 | CASSHGTGGQPQHF | TGTGCCAGCAGCCACGGGACAGGGGGCCAGCCCCAGCATTTT
NA | TRBJ2-7 | 14 | many | TRBV19 | CASSIRTWTYEQYF | TGTGCCAGTAGTATAAGGACTTGGACCTACGAGCAGTACTTC
TRBD1 | TRBJ1-6 | 16 | NA | TRBV23-1 | CASIGTGFCQDSPLHF | TGCGCCAGCATCGGGACAGGTTTTTGTCAGGATTCACCCCTCCACTTT
TRBD1 | TRBJ1-2 | 14 | few | TRBV4-1 | CASSQGWTGGGYTF | TGCGCCAGCAGCCAAGGGTGGACAGGGGGCGGCTACACCTTC
TRBD2 | TRBJ2-1 | 16 | NA | TRBV28 | CASSLSGPSGGNEQFF | TGTGCCAGCAGTTTGAGTGGGCCTAGCGGCGGGAATGAGCAGTTCTTC
NA | TRBJ2-2 | 14 | few | TRBV19 | CASNRGVNTGELFF | TGTGCCAGTAATCGGGGAGTGAACACCGGGGAGCTGTTTTTT
TRBD2 | TRBJ2-7 | 16 | once | TRBV27 | CASSLRWLAGAPEQYF | TGTGCCAGCAGTTTACGGTGGCTAGCGGGAGCCCCCGAGCAGTACTTC
NA | TRBJ2-7 | 16 | NA | TRBV24-1 | CATSDLQGRPPSEQYF | TGTGCCACCAGTGATTTACAGGGACGGCCTCCATCCGAGCAGTACTTC
TRBD2 | TRBJ2-7 | 16 | NA | TRBV6-5 | CASSYSVAGGLGEQYF | TGTGCCAGCAGTTACTCGGTTGCGGGAGGGCTTGGGGAGCAGTACTTC
TRBD1 | TRBJ1-4 | 15 | NA | TRBV3-1/TRBV3-2 | CASSQGGPGGEKLFF | TGTGCCAGCAGCCAAGGCGGTCCAGGGGGGGAAAAACTGTTTTTT
NA | TRBJ1-5 | 14 | NA | TRBV27 | CASSPMSGDQPQHF | TGTGCCAGCAGTCCGATGTCAGGGGATCAGCCCCAGCATTTT
NA | TRBJ1-3 | 14 | NA | TRBV3-1/TRBV3-2 | CASSPLGAGNTIYF | TGTGCCAGCAGCCCTCTCGGGGCTGGAAACACCATATATTTT
NA | TRBJ2-7 | 14 | NA | TRBV21-1 | CASSKDTGQGIEYF | TGTGCCAGCAGCAAAGATACGGGACAGGGCATTGAGTACTTC
NA | TRBJ2-1 | 13 | NA | TRBV18 | CASSPDQGRMGFF | TGTGCCAGCTCACCAGATCAGGGAAGAATGGGGTTCTTC
TRBD1 | TRBJ2-2 | 15 | once | TRBV19 | CASSRGQGIGGELFF | TGTGCCAGTAGTAGGGGACAGGGGATCGGCGGGGAGCTGTTTTTT
TRBD2 | TRBJ2-1 | 15 | NA | TRBV5-1 | CASSPLAGERNEQFF | TGCGCCAGCAGCCCCTTAGCGGGAGAGCGCAATGAGCAGTTCTTC
NA | TRBJ1-1 | 17 | NA | TRBV3-1/TRBV3-2 | CASSGGRLGEVDTEAFF | TGTGCCAGCAGCGGAGGGCGCCTTGGGGAAGTGGACACTGAAGCTTTCTTT
TRBD2 | TRBJ2-3 | 14 | few | TRBV29-1 | CSAAGTTSTDTQYF | TGCAGCGCAGCCGGGACTACAAGCACAGATACGCAGTATTTT
NA | TRBJ1-1 | 13 | NA | TRBV4-2 | CASSQETGAEAFF | TGTGCCAGCAGCCAAGAGACAGGCGCTGAAGCTTTCTTT
NA | TRBJ1-2 | 13 | NA | TRBV6-1 | CASSESGGWGYTF | TGTGCCAGCAGTGAATCGGGGGGATGGGGCTACACCTTC
TRBD2 | TRBJ2-1 | 16 | once | TRBV9 | CASSAYSSGRANEQFF | TGTGCCAGCAGCGCCTATTCCAGCGGGAGGGCCAATGAGCAGTTCTTC
NA | TRBJ1-6 | 14 | few | TRBV28 | CASSSLRKNSPLHF | TGTGCCAGCAGTAGCCTCAGGAAGAATTCACCCCTCCACTTT
TRBD1 | TRBJ1-1 | 15 | NA | TRBV5-1 | CASSSRTGLDTEAFF | TGCGCCAGCAGCTCCAGGACAGGCTTGGACACTGAAGCTTTCTTT
NA | TRBJ2-1 | 16 | NA | TRBV4-3 | CASSQDRDLGWDEQFF | TGCGCCAGCAGCCAAGACCGGGACTTGGGGTGGGATGAGCAGTTCTTC
NA | TRBJ2-7 | 12 | NA | TRBV29-1 | CSAYWQVHEQYF | TGCAGCGCCTACTGGCAGGTCCACGAGCAGTACTTC